These T cell receptor beta chains were read from a single sample in a study of T cell changes during pregnancy in multiple sclerosis. Some clones are missing from TCRdb's copy, which holds only in-frame ones; the method was immunoSEQ multiplex PCR. Of approximately 51,000 clones listed, 93% are singletons. This specimen was peripheral blood, taken in the second trimester of pregnancy. These receptors all come from a female donor with multiple sclerosis, enrolled in a pregnancy study. CDR3s include the opening cysteine and the closing phenylalanine or tryptophan. The D gene is left open where the match is weak.

>.|TRBJ2-1|TRBV6-4
TGTGCCAGCAGTGACTCGGGGGGAACTTACAATGAGCAGTTCTTC
CASSDSGGTYNEQFF
>.|TRBJ2-7|TRBV5-5
TGTGCCAGCGACCCCCTAGCGACCGACGGGGACGAGCAGTACTTC
CASDPLATDGDEQYF
>.|TRBJ2-7|TRBV29-1
TGCAGCGTTGATCTCGGAGGAGAGCAGTACTTC
CSVDLGGEQYF
>.|TRBJ1-2|TRBV6-1
TGTGCCATCCTTTATGGCTACACCTTC
CAILYGYTF
>.|TRBJ2-5|TRBV12-2
TGTGCAAGTCGCCCTAAGACAAACCAAGAGACCCAGTACTTC
CASRPKTNQETQYF
>.|TRBJ1-3|TRBV7-2
TGTGCCAGCAGCCCCCAGGGGACGAGCTCTGGAAACACCATATATTTT
CASSPQGTSSGNTIYF
>TRBD1|TRBJ1-2|TRBV28
TGTGCCAGCAGTTTAGAACAGGGGGCGGGAGGCTACACCTTC
CASSLEQGAGGYTF
>TRBD1|TRBJ2-1|TRBV19
TGTGCCAGTAGGATAGGGACAGGGACCTTCAATGAGCAGTTCTTC
CASRIGTGTFNEQFF
>.|TRBJ1-2|TRBV4-3
TGCGCCAGCAGGTCTTCTTCCGGGACTCCCTTATCCTTC
CASRSSSGTPLSF
>.|TRBJ2-5|TRBV18
TGTGCCAGCTCACCAGTTCAGGGGACAGAGACCCAGTACTTC
CASSPVQGTETQYF